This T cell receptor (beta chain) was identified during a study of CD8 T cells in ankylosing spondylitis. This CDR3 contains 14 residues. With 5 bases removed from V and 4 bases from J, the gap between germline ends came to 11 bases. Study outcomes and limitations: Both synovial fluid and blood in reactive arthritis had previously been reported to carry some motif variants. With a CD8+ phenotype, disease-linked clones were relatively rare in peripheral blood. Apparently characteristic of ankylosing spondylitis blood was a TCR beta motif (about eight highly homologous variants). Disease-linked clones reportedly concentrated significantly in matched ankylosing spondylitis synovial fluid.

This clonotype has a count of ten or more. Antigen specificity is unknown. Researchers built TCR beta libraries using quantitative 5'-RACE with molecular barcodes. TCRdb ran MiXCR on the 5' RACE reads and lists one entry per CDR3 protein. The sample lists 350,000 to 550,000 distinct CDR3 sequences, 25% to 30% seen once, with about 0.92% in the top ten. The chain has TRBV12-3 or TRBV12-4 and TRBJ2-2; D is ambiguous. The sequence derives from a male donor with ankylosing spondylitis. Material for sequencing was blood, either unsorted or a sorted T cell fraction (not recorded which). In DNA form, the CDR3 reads TGTGCCAGCAGTGGGTCGGTTACCACCGGGGAGCTGTTTTTT. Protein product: CASSGSVTTGELFF.